This T cell receptor beta chain stems from a study of blood T cells in healthy people across ages. Germline CDR1 reads SGHRS; CDR2 reads YFSETQ. The CDR3 has 15 amino acids. Trimming stripped 3 bases from V and 0 bases from J, with 10 bases between. Primed by a sample-barcoded 5' primer and a J-beta primer mix, a second PCR proceeded for roughly 6 to 12 cycles. MiXCR was run by TCRdb on the 5' RACE reads, yielding one entry per CDR3 protein. The table includes about 1.1 million distinct CDR3 sequences, about two fifths detected once. Sequenced material: blood. J is TRBJ2-1 and V is TRBV5-1, with no clear D. The receptor's source is a man aged 18 to 29 in good health. The CDR3 is CASSSAVSSYNEQFF. The CDR3 region has the DNA TGCGCCAGCAGCTCCGCGGTTAGCTCCTACAATGAGCAGTTCTTC. The whole variable domain, remainder taken from reference TRBV5-1 and TRBJ2-1, is KAGVTQTPRYLIKTRGQQVTLSCSPISGHRSVSWYQQTPGQGLQFLFEYFSETQRNKGNFPGRFSGRQFSNSRSEMNVSTLELGDSALYLCASSSAVSSYNEQFFGPGTRLTVL.